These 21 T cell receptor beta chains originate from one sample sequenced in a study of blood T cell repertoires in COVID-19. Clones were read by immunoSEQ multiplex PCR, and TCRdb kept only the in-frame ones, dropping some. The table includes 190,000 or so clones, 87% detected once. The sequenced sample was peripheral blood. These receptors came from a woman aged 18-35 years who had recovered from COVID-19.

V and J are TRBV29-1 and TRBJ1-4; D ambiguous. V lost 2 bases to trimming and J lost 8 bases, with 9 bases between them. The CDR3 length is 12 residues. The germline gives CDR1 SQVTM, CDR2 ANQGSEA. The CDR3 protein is CSVERGPEKLFF. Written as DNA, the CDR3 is TGCAGCGTTGAACGTGGCCCCGAAAAACTGTTTTTT.

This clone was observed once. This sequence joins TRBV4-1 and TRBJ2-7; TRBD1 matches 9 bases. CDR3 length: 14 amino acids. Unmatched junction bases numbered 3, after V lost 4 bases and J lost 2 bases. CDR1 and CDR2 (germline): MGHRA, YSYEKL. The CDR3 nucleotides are TGCGCCAGCAGCCCCTGGACAGGGGCCTACGAGCAGTACTTC. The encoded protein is CASSPWTGAYEQYF.

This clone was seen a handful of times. The CDR3, as DNA: TGTGCCAGCAGTGAGGGCACACAGGGAGTTGAAAAACTGTTTTTT. Its protein product is CASSEGTQGVEKLFF. The chain couples TRBV6-4 to TRBJ1-4; D perhaps matches TRBD1 (6 bases). The CDR3 is made up of 15 amino acids. V was cut by 3 bases and J by 7 bases, with 15 bases left in between. CDR1 and CDR2 from the germline V gene are MRHNA and SNTAGT.

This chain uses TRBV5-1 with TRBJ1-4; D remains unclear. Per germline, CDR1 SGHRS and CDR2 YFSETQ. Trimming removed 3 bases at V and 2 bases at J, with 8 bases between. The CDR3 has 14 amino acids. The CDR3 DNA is TGCGCCAGCAGCTCTCGGTCGACTAATGAAAAACTGTTTTTT. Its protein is CASSSRSTNEKLFF.

For the CDR3, the DNA is TGTGCCAGCAGTGGATCGCGGAGCACTGAAGCTTTCTTT. Translated, it gives CASSGSRSTEAFF. The V gene is TRBV2, the J gene TRBJ1-1, with no clear D. This CDR3 comprises 13 residues. The germline CDR1 and CDR2 sequences are SNHLY and FYNNEI. V lost 4 bases, J lost 4 bases, and 10 bases lay in between.

The CDR3 loop reads CASSAGVKIAFF. CDR3 DNA: TGTGCCAGCAGTGCCGGGGTTAAGATAGCTTTCTTT. The rearrangement joins TRBV28 to TRBJ1-1; D not resolved. Germline V gives CDR1 MDHEN, CDR2 SYDVKM. The CDR3 has 12 amino acids. V lost 5 bases and J lost 10, with 14 bases in between. Using reference TRBV28 and TRBJ1-1 for the parts outside the CDR3, the full variable domain is DVKVTQSSRYLVKRTGEKVFLECVQDMDHENMFWYRQDPGLGLRLIYFSYDVKMKEKGDIPEGYSVSREKKERFSLILESASTNQTSMYLCASSAGVKIAFFGQGTRLTVV.

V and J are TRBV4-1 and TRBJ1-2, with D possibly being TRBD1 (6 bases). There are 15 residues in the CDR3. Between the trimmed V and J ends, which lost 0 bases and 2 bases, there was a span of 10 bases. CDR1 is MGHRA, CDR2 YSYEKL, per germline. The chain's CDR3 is CASSQEGQGNYGYTF. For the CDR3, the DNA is TGCGCCAGCAGCCAAGAGGGCCAGGGGAACTATGGCTACACCTTC.

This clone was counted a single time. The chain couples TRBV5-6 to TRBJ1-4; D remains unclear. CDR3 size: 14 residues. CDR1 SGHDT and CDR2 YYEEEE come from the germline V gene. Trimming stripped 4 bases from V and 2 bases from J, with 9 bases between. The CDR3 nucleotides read TGTGCCAGCAGCCCGACGGGGACTAATGAAAAACTGTTTTTT. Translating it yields CASSPTGTNEKLFF.

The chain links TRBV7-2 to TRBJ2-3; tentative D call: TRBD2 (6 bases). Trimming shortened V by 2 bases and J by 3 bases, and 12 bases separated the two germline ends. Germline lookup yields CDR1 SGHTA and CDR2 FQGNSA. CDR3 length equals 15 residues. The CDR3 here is CASSLRGGATDTQYF. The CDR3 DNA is TGTGCCAGCAGCTTAAGGGGCGGGGCGACAGATACGCAGTATTTT.

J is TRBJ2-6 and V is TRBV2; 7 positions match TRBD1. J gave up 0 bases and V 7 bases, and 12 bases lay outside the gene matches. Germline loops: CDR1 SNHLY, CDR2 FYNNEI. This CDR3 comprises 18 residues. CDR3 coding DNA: TGTGCCAGCAAGCCCCGGGACAGCCTTTACTCTGGGGCCAACGTCCTGACTTTC. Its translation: CASKPRDSLYSGANVLTF.

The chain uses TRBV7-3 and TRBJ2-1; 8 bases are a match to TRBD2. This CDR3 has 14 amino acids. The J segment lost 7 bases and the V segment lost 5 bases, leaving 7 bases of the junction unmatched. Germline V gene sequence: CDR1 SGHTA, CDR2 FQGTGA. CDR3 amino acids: CASSTGTRLNEQFF. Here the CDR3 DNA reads TGTGCCAGCAGCACAGGGACTAGGCTAAATGAGCAGTTCTTC.

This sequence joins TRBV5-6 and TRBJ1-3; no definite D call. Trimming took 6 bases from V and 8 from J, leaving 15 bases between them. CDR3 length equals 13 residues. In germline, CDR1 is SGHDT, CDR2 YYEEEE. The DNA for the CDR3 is TGTGCCAGCACCCTGGGGAGGGTTGACACCATATATTTT. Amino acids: CASTLGRVDTIYF.

DNA of the CDR3: TGTGCCACCAGTGACAGGTTTCGGGAGACCCAGTACTTC. It yields the protein CATSDRFRETQYF. V is TRBV24-1 and J is TRBJ2-5, with D hard to call. CDR3 size: 13 residues. The germline V and J ends were trimmed by 4 bases and 5 bases, with 10 bases remaining between them. Germline V gives CDR1 KGHDR, CDR2 SFDVKD.

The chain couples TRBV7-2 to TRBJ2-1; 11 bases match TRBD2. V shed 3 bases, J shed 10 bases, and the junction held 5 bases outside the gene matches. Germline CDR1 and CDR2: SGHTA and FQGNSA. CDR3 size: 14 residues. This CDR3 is CASSFEIAGGEQFF. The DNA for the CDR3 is TGTGCCAGCAGCTTTGAAATAGCGGGGGGGGAGCAGTTCTTC. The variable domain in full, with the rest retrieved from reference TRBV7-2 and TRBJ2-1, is GAGVSQSPSNKVTEKGKDVELRCDPISGHTALYWYRQSLGQGLEFLIYFQGNSAPDKSGLPSDRFSAERTGGSVSTLTIQRTQQEDSAVYLCASSFEIAGGEQFFGPGTRLTVL.

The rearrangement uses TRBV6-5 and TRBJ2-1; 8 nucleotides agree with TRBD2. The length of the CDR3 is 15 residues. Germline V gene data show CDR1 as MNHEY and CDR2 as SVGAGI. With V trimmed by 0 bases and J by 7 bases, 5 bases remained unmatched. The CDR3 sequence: CASSYSAGVGNEQFF. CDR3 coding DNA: TGTGCCAGCAGTTACTCAGCGGGAGTTGGGAATGAGCAGTTCTTC.

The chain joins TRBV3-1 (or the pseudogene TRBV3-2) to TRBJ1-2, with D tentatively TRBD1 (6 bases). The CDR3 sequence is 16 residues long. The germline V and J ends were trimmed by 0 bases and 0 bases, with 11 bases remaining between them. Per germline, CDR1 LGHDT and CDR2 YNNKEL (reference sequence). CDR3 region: CASSQEGGGPNYGYTF. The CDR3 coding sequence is TGTGCCAGCAGCCAAGAGGGAGGGGGTCCTAACTATGGCTACACCTTC.

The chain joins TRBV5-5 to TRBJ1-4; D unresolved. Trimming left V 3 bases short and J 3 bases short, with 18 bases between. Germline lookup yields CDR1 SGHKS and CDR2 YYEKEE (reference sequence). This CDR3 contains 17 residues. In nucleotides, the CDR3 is TGTGCCAGCAGCTCCGAGGGTGCCTTGGAGGCTAATGAAAAACTGTTTTTT. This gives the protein CASSSEGALEANEKLFF.

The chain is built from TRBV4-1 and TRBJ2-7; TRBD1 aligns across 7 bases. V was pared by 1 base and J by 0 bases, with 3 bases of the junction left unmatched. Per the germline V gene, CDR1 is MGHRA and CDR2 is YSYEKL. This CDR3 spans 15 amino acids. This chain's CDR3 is CASSQAWDSSYEQYF. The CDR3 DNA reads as TGCGCCAGCAGCCAAGCTTGGGACAGCTCCTACGAGCAGTACTTC.

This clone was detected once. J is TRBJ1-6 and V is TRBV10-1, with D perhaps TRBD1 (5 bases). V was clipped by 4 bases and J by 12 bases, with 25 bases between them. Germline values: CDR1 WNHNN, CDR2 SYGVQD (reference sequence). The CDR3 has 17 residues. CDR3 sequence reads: CASSGPAWTMESRPLHF. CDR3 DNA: TGCGCCAGCAGTGGACCCGCCTGGACAATGGAGTCTAGACCCCTCCACTTT.

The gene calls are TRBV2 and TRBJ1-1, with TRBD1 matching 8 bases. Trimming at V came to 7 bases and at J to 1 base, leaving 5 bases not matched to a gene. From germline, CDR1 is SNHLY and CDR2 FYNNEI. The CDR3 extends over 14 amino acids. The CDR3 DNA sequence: TGTGCCAGCACTGACGACAGGGGGAACACTGAAGCTTTCTTT. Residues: CASTDDRGNTEAFF. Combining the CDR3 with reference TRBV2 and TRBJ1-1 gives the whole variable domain EPEVTQTPSHQVTQMGQEVILRCVPISNHLYFYWYRQILGQKVEFLVSFYNNEISEKSEIFDDQFSVERPDGSNFTLKIRSTKLEDSAMYFCASTDDRGNTEAFFGQGTRLTVV.

CDR3 coding DNA: TGTGCCAGCAGCCGATCGGTGGGTAACGGGGGCAATCAGCCCCAGCATTTT. Encoded protein: CASSRSVGNGGNQPQHF. The chain links TRBV6-6 to TRBJ1-5; D is unclear. The CDR3 is 17 amino acids. V was clipped by 6 bases and J by 2 bases, with 20 bases between them. The germline V gene has CDR1 MNHNY and CDR2 SVGAGI (reference sequence).